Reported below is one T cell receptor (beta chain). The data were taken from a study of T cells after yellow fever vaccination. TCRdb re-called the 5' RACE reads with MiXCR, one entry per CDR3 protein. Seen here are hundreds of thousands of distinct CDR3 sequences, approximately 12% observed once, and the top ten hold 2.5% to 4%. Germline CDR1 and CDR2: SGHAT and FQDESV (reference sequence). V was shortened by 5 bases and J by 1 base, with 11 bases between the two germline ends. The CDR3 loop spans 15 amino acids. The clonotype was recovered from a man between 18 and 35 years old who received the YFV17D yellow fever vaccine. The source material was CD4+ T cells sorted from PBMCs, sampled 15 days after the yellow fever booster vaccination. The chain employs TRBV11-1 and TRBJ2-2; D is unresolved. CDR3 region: CASSPPLGNTGELFF. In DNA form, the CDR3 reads TGTGCCAGCAGCCCTCCATTGGGGAACACCGGGGAGCTGTTTTTT.